The present T cell receptor (beta chain) was sequenced within a study of shared clonotypes between healthy human individuals. Sequencing used immunoSEQ multiplex PCR; TCRdb keeps in-frame clones, though not all of them. The sample lists 2 million to 2.5 million clones, 93% occurring once. Regarding this clone: This sample includes further DNA sequences coding for the same CDR3.

Germline-derived CDR1 and CDR2 are SGHVS and FNYEAQ. V lost 1 base to trimming and J lost 0 bases, with 0 bases between them. This CDR3 is 12 amino acids long. V is TRBV7-6 and J is TRBJ2-5, with unresolved D. This TCR derives from a man aged 18 to 35 in good health. Some clones in this sample may be carry-over from other donors' samples. Sequences were obtained from naive CD4+ T cells from PBMCs. Sample subset: CD45RA+ positively selected. CDR3 amino acids: CASSLDQETQYF. CDR3 DNA: TGTGCCAGCAGCTTAGACCAAGAGACCCAGTACTTC.